This T cell receptor (beta chain) was captured in a study of identical twins. There were only healthy Caucasians among the donors. The CDR3 sequence is 18 residues long. Germline trimming cut 4 bases from V and 8 bases from J; bases unmatched to any gene: 18. Germline V gives CDR1 MGHRA, CDR2 YSYEKL. Using its own MiXCR run on the 5' RACE reads, TCRdb lists one record per CDR3 protein. The table has more than 350,000 distinct CDR3 sequences, approximately 8.8% seen once. Turning to this clonotype: Its target is unknown.

Regarding the study as a whole: Sharing of beta out-of-frame sequences by twins showed a weaker excess.

Source material: naive T cells sorted from blood. This sequence originates from a woman aged 50 to 60 in good health. The chain combines TRBV4-1 with TRBJ2-2; 8 nucleotides line up with TRBD2. The CDR3 protein is CASSLTSKAGGSTGELFF. In DNA, the CDR3 is TGCGCCAGCAGCCTAACATCCAAGGCGGGAGGTTCCACTGGGGAGCTGTTTTTT.